This is a list of T cell receptor beta chains from one sample in a study of CD8+ T cells in alopecia areata. TCRdb keeps only in-frame clones here, not all; method: immunoSEQ multiplex PCR. This table holds over 200,000 clones, 50% to 65% found once. The sample here was CD4+ T cells sorted from blood, taken at week 0. The origin of the receptors is a human donor with alopecia areata. Each CDR3 is given with its conserved first and last residue. A D gene is named only where the DNA matches it firmly. Clone size, where shown, is once, few, many, or a class for clones that have expanded.

>TRBJ2-3|TRBV29-1|.|.
TGCAGCGTTGAAGATCGGACAGATACGCAGTATTTT
CSVEDRTDTQYF
>TRBJ2-7|TRBV29-1|.|.
TGCAGCGTCCGGGCCTCCACGTCCTACGAGCAGTACTTC
CSVRASTSYEQYF
>TRBJ1-5|TRBV19|.|.
TGTGCCAGTAGTATAGATCTGGCTAACAATCAGCCCCAGCATTTT
CASSIDLANNQPQHF
>TRBJ1-1|TRBV9|.|TRBD1
TGTGCCAGCAGCGTAGGACAGGGATCGAAGCGCACTGAAGCTTTCTTT
CASSVGQGSKRTEAFF
>TRBJ1-4|TRBV15|.|.
TGTGCCACCAGCAAGGACTCTAATGAAAAACTGTTTTTT
CATSKDSNEKLFF
>TRBJ1-1|TRBV15|.|TRBD1
TGTGCCACCAGCAGACAGGGGGGCACTGAAGCTTTCTTT
CATSRQGGTEAFF
>TRBJ1-2|TRBV7-2|few|.
TGTGCCAGCAGCTTACTAGGCTCTCCCGGCGGCTATGGCTACACCTTC
CASSLLGSPGGYGYTF
>TRBJ2-6|TRBV6-1|few|.
TGTGCCAGCAGGCCACAAGCCTCTGGGGCCAACGTCCTGACTTTC
CASRPQASGANVLTF
>TRBJ1-2|TRBV14|few|TRBD1
TGTGCCAGCTTCGACAGGGAGAGTGGTGGCTACACCTTC
CASFDRESGGYTF
>TRBJ2-3|TRBV29-1|few|.
TGCAGCGTTGTCCCCCCTCCAGATACGCAGTATTTT
CSVVPPPDTQYF
>TRBJ2-5|TRBV30|few|.
TGTGCCTGGAGTAGCACCCCGGGTGGAGAGACCCAGTACTTC
CAWSSTPGGETQYF
>TRBJ2-1|TRBV7-8|few|TRBD2
TGTGCCAGCAGCTTAGTCCGACTAGCGGGAGCAGAAGGAAATGAGCAGTTCTTC
CASSLVRLAGAEGNEQFF
>TRBJ1-1|TRBV10-3|.|TRBD1
TGTGCCATCAGGGACAGGGGAGTATCCACTGAAGCTTTCTTT
CAIRDRGVSTEAFF
>TRBJ2-1|TRBV2|few|.
TGTGCCAGCAGTGGGGCGCAGAGCTCCTACAATGAGCAGTTCTTC
CASSGAQSSYNEQFF
>TRBJ2-6|TRBV9|few|.
TGTGCCAGCAGCGCCATTGGTGGGGCCAACGTCCTGACTTTC
CASSAIGGANVLTF
>TRBJ1-4|TRBV15|.|.
TGTGCCACCAGCGGACAGCTCAATGAAAAACTGTTTTTT
CATSGQLNEKLFF
>TRBJ2-7|TRBV5-6|.|.
TGTGCCAGCAGCACGGACAGACTATCCTACGAGCAGTACTTC
CASSTDRLSYEQYF
>TRBJ2-1|TRBV4-1|.|TRBD2
TGCGCCAGCAGCCAAGAGTTTAGCGGGAGTTTCGGTCGCAATGAGCAGTTCTTC
CASSQEFSGSFGRNEQFF
>TRBJ2-1|TRBV4-1|few|TRBD1
TGCGCCAGCAGCCGACATTACGGGACAGACAATGAGCAGTTCTTC
CASSRHYGTDNEQFF
>TRBJ2-7|TRBV5-6|.|TRBD2
TGTGCCAGCAGCTCCATTCAGCGGGAGCGACGGGAGCAGTACTTC
CASSSIQRERREQYF
>TRBJ2-5|TRBV30|once|.
TGTGCCCGCGGGACAGCCCAAGAGACCCAGTACTTC
CARGTAQETQYF
>TRBJ2-7|TRBV30|few|TRBD2
TGTGCCTGGAGTAGAGCGGGAGTTCGTCCCGAGCAGTACTTC
CAWSRAGVRPEQYF
>TRBJ1-2|TRBV7-9|few|.
TGTGCCAGCAGCTTAGAGGGACTGTATGGCTACACCTTC
CASSLEGLYGYTF
>TRBJ2-1|TRBV4-1|.|TRBD1
TGCGCCAGCAGCCACCCCGGGACAGACCCCTACAATGAGCAGTTCTTC
CASSHPGTDPYNEQFF
>TRBJ2-5|TRBV29-1|few|TRBD1
TGCAGCGTTGGGGTACAGGGGGCCGAGACCCAGTACTTC
CSVGVQGAETQYF
>TRBJ2-7|TRBV29-1|few|TRBD1
TGCAGCGTTGAAGAGGACAGGCGCTACGAGCAGTACTTC
CSVEEDRRYEQYF
>TRBJ1-2|TRBV6-1|.|.
TGTGCCAGCAGTGAACCCAGGGGCGGAGGCTACACCTTC
CASSEPRGGGYTF
>TRBJ2-5|TRBV9|.|TRBD1
TGTGCCAGCAGCGACCATACGGGACAGGCGGAGACCCAGTACTTC
CASSDHTGQAETQYF
>TRBJ1-5|TRBV27|.|TRBD1
TGTGCCAGCAGTTTTGGACAGGGACATCAGCCCCAGCATTTT
CASSFGQGHQPQHF
>TRBJ1-4|TRBV5-1|.|.
TGCGCCAGCAGCTCGGGGCACGTTTTTAATGAAAAACTGTTTTTT
CASSSGHVFNEKLFF
>TRBJ2-1|TRBV15|.|.
TGTGCCACCAGCAGACCCGGGAATAACAATGAGCAGTTCTTC
CATSRPGNNNEQFF
>TRBJ2-3|TRBV29-1|.|.
TGCAGCGCAAAGTCGGGTTTTTCAGATACGCAGTATTTT
CSAKSGFSDTQYF